This paragraph covers one T cell receptor beta chain sequence. These data belong to a study of T cells in Graves' hyperthyroidism and ophthalmopathy. Trimming removed 9 bases from V and 5 bases from J, with 13 bases in between. The CDR3 extends over 12 amino acids. Germline lookup yields CDR1 SEHNR and CDR2 FQNEAQ (reference sequence). Amplified TCR beta CDR3 regions derived from RNA transcripts. In the first-round RT-PCR of the TCR CDR3, the HTBI primer set was used. Via MiXCR, TCRdb re-called the multiplex PCR reads, giving one row per CDR3 protein. The sample includes roughly 500,000 distinct CDR3 sequences, roughly 25% of them seen just once.

The chain recombines TRBV7-9 with TRBJ2-5, with D perhaps TRBD1 or TRBD2 (5 bases each). The material sequenced was blood. This receptor was identified in a woman aged 25 to 39 with Graves' ophthalmopathy. The CDR3 spells CASGGWVETQYF. CDR3 DNA: TGTGCCAGTGGGGGATGGGTGGAGACCCAGTACTTC.